These 10 T cell receptor beta chains were sequenced from one sample in a study of CD8+ T cells in alopecia areata. Extracted from the samples, RNA was reverse transcribed into cDNA to serve as the sequencing template. TCRdb keeps only in-frame clones here, not all; method: immunoSEQ multiplex PCR. The profile shows around 160,000 clones, over 70% of them singletons. The sample here was CD8+ T cells sorted from blood, taken at week 0. The receptors derive from a human donor with alopecia areata.

The chain combines TRBV29-1 with TRBJ1-1; D is uncertain. The CDR3 spans 19 residues. CDR1 is SQVTM, CDR2 ANQGSEA, per germline. Trimming pared 0 bases from V and 5 bases from J, leaving 28 bases between. The CDR3 region is CSVEDLPGRDLFLGTEAFF. Written as DNA, the CDR3 is TGCAGCGTTGAAGACCTCCCGGGGAGAGACCTTTTCCTGGGGACTGAAGCTTTCTTT.

V and J are TRBV29-1 and TRBJ2-2; D perhaps matches TRBD2 (5 bases). The CDR3 is 13 residues long. Germline V gene lookup returns CDR1 SQVTM and CDR2 ANQGSEA. V was trimmed by 6 bases and J by 3 bases, leaving 11 bases between them. CDR3 region: CSVDERDTGELFF. DNA for the CDR3: TGCAGCGTCGATGAGAGGGACACCGGGGAGCTGTTTTTT.

The chain recombines TRBV6-5 with TRBJ2-7; D assignment may be TRBD1 or TRBD2 (5 bases each). The V and J ends lost 7 bases and 5 bases respectively, with 21 bases between them. The CDR3 covers 15 residues. CDR1 is MNHEY and CDR2 is SVGAGI in the germline V gene. CDR3: CASTTFSGTPDEQYF. For the CDR3, the DNA is TGTGCCAGCACCACCTTCTCCGGGACCCCCGACGAGCAGTACTTC.

CDR3: CASKETSGYEQYF. DNA for the CDR3: TGCGCCAGCAAGGAGACTAGCGGGTACGAGCAGTACTTC. This rearrangement joins TRBV5-1 to TRBJ2-7; 10 bases are a match to TRBD2. Germline values: CDR1 SGHRS, CDR2 YFSETQ. The CDR3 extends over 13 amino acids. J lost 4 bases, V lost 6 bases, and 4 bases had no gene match.

J is TRBJ1-1 and V is TRBV9, with D unclear. Trimming left V 0 bases short and J 5 bases short, with 8 bases between. Germline V gene sequence: CDR1 SGDLS, CDR2 YYNGEE. This CDR3 has 13 amino acids. CDR3 residues: CASSVDSGTEAFF. As DNA, the CDR3 is TGTGCCAGCAGCGTAGATTCGGGGACTGAAGCTTTCTTT.

This chain connects TRBV10-3 to TRBJ1-2; D unresolved. Trimming removed 3 bases from V and 7 bases from J, with 18 bases in between. Germline V gene sequence: CDR1 ENHRY, CDR2 SYGVKD. This CDR3 has 15 residues. CDR3 in DNA: TGTGCCATCAGTGATCCGGGCGCAATAGACTTTGGCTACACCTTC. Its protein product is CAISDPGAIDFGYTF.

The J gene is TRBJ2-7, the V gene TRBV9; tentatively, D is TRBD1 (6 bases). Germline CDR1 and CDR2: SGDLS and YYNGEE. The CDR3 has 13 residues. V was shortened by 2 bases and J by 5 bases, with 11 bases between the two germline ends. As DNA, the CDR3 is TGTGCCAGCAGCGTCACAGGGTCCCACGAGCAGTACTTC. Translating gives CASSVTGSHEQYF. Using reference TRBV9 and TRBJ2-7 for the parts outside the CDR3, the full variable domain is DSGVTQTPKHLITATGQRVTLRCSPRSGDLSVYWYQQSLDQGLQFLIQYYNGEERAKGNILERFSAQQFPDLHSELNLSSLELGDSALYFCASSVTGSHEQYFGPGTRLTVT.

J is TRBJ1-4 and V is TRBV7-8, with D unresolved. The CDR3 has 13 amino acids. Germline-derived CDR1 and CDR2 are SGHVS and FQNEAQ. The V end was cut by 1 base, the J end by 8 bases, with 8 bases between. CDR3 in amino acids: CASSLGPAEKLFF. The CDR3 DNA sequence: TGTGCCAGCAGCTTAGGCCCGGCGGAAAAACTGTTTTTT.

J is TRBJ1-1 and V is TRBV5-1, with 10 nucleotides matching TRBD1. The CDR3 is 16 residues long. V lost 3 bases and J lost 5; bases outside the gene matches: 10. Germline-derived CDR1 and CDR2 are SGHRS and YFSETQ. The DNA for the CDR3 is TGCGCCAGCAGCTCAAAACGGACAGGGGGAGGGACTGAAGCTTTCTTT. It is translated as CASSSKRTGGGTEAFF.

The V call is TRBV7-3, the J call TRBJ2-1, with 11 bases aligning to TRBD2. V trimming: 2 bases; J trimming: 8 bases; junction bases outside the gene matches: 5. Germline V gene lookup returns CDR1 SGHTA and CDR2 FQGTGA. This CDR3 region has 15 residues. DNA of the CDR3: TGTGCCAGCAGCTTATTAGCGGGAGGGTCTCATGAGCAGTTCTTC. Translation gives CASSLLAGGSHEQFF.